These 10 T cell receptor beta chains were all obtained from the same sample, sequenced in a study of cytomegalovirus exposure and HLA in healthy donors. Libraries were prepared by immunoSEQ multiplex PCR; TCRdb keeps only in-frame clonotypes and omits some of them. The sample lists approximately 150,000 clones; about 89% were seen once. The sequenced material came from PBMCs. These receptors originate from a man between 18 and 35 years old in good health and CMV-seronegative.

V usage is TRBV5-1 and J usage is TRBJ1-1; 10 positions agree with TRBD1. Trimming cost V 1 base and J 1 base; bases outside gene matches: 4. Germline V gene sequence: CDR1 SGHRS, CDR2 YFSETQ. The CDR3 totals 16 residues. The DNA of the CDR3 is TGCGCCAGCAGCTTGAAGGGACAGGGGAGGAACACTGAAGCTTTCTTT. Translating gives CASSLKGQGRNTEAFF. Looking up the rest from reference TRBV5-1 and TRBJ1-1 gives the full variable domain: KAGVTQTPRYLIKTRGQQVTLSCSPISGHRSVSWYQQTPGQGLQFLFEYFSETQRNKGNFPGRFSGRQFSNSRSEMNVSTLELGDSALYLCASSLKGQGRNTEAFFGQGTRLTVV.

The rearrangement links TRBV5-1 to TRBJ2-5; weak D call: TRBD1 (5 bases). The CDR3 has 15 amino acids. In germline, CDR1 is SGHRS, CDR2 YFSETQ. Between the trimmed V and J ends, which lost 4 bases and 4 bases, there was a span of 17 bases. In DNA form, the CDR3 reads TGCGCCAGCAGCCTCATCTGGGGCCCTGCAGAGACCCAGTACTTC. Encoded protein: CASSLIWGPAETQYF.

This sequence joins TRBV7-9 and TRBJ2-7; TRBD1 might be the D (6 bases). The CDR3 length is 13 residues. Trimming took 5 bases from V and 5 from J, leaving 13 bases between them. Germline CDR1 is SEHNR and CDR2 is FQNEAQ (reference sequence). The CDR3: CASSATGWDEQYV. The CDR3 DNA sequence: TGTGCCAGCAGCGCTACAGGGTGGGACGAGCAGTACGTC.

This chain uses TRBV19 with TRBJ1-5, with TRBD1 as a possible D gene (5 bases). The CDR3 has 13 amino acids. CDR1 is LNHDA and CDR2 is SQIVND in the germline V gene (reference sequence). V was shortened by 5 bases and J by 4 bases, with 9 bases between the two germline ends. The DNA for the CDR3 is TGTGCCAGTAGTGAGCAGGGAAATCAGCCCCAGCATTTT. As protein: CASSEQGNQPQHF. Together with reference TRBV19 and TRBJ1-5, the CDR3 gives the full variable domain: DGGITQSPKYLFRKEGQNVTLSCEQNLNHDAMYWYRQDPGQGLRLIYYSQIVNDFQKGDIAEGYSVSREKKESFPLTVTSAQKNPTAFYLCASSEQGNQPQHFGDGTRLSIL.

The chain recombines TRBV27 with TRBJ2-1; perhaps TRBD1 as D (5 bases). V dropped 5 bases and J dropped 3 bases, with 11 bases sitting between them. The CDR3 sequence is 14 residues long. The germline V gene has CDR1 MNHEY and CDR2 SMNVEV (reference sequence). CDR3 sequence: CASSTGQLYNEQFF. The CDR3 nucleotides are TGTGCCAGCAGTACCGGACAACTCTACAATGAGCAGTTCTTC.

The chain employs TRBV29-1 and TRBJ2-2; the match to TRBD1 covers 9 bases. The germline V gene encodes CDR1 SQVTM and CDR2 ANQGSEA. V lost 3 bases and J lost 5; bases outside the gene matches: 4. The CDR3 loop spans 14 amino acids. The CDR3 nucleotides are TGCAGCGTTGAGGGGACAGGGATAACCGGGGAGCTGTTTTTT. Translated, it gives CSVEGTGITGELFF.

The DNA of the CDR3 is TGTGCCAGCAGCTTGGGGGCGTCCGGTGAAAAACTGTTTTTT. It encodes CASSLGASGEKLFF. The chain links TRBV5-6 to TRBJ1-4; D is undetermined. The CDR3 has 14 amino acids. The germline V gene encodes CDR1 SGHDT and CDR2 YYEEEE. V was clipped by 0 bases and J by 7 bases, with 10 bases between them.

The genes are TRBV6-5 and TRBJ2-1, with a weak D call TRBD1 (6 bases). V lost 0 bases and J 7 bases, leaving 13 bases between the germline ends. CDR3 length: 15 amino acids. The V gene's germline CDR1 is MNHEY and CDR2 SVGAGI. The CDR3 loop is CASSYSGQGINEQFF. Written as DNA, the CDR3 is TGTGCCAGCAGTTACTCCGGTCAGGGGATTAATGAGCAGTTCTTC.

The chain combines TRBV11-3 with TRBJ2-4; D possibly corresponds to TRBD2 (6 bases). Trimming removed 7 bases at V and 2 bases at J, with 18 bases between. The CDR3 length is 16 residues. Germline V gives CDR1 SGHNT, CDR2 YENEEA. DNA for the CDR3: TGTGCCAGCAATCGAGGAGGGGAACGGTCCAAAAACATTCAGTACTTC. This translates into CASNRGGERSKNIQYF.

The chain has TRBV30 and TRBJ1-1; D perhaps matches TRBD1 (5 bases). The CDR3 is made up of 13 amino acids. From germline, CDR1 is GTSNPN and CDR2 SVGIG (reference sequence). V lost 4 bases and J lost 5, with 14 bases in between. Here the CDR3 reads CAWTRQGETEAFF. The CDR3 coding sequence is TGTGCCTGGACCCGGCAGGGTGAGACTGAAGCTTTCTTT.